The T cell receptor beta chain described here comes from a study of cytomegalovirus exposure and HLA in healthy donors. Study-wide background: A subsequent analysis reported that the 95 to 150 validation repertoires were produced on the same platform that had also been used for the 600 to 800 first-cohort repertoires.

The method was immunoSEQ multiplex PCR; TCRdb's version includes in-frame clones alone and lacks a portion of them. Counted here are 100,000 to 150,000 clones, about 88% occurring once; the ten biggest clones make up about 1.2%. Trimming shortened V by 0 bases and J by 6 bases, and 12 bases separated the two germline ends. The germline V gene encodes CDR1 SGHRS and CDR2 YFSETQ. This CDR3 is built from 14 residues. The donors were part of the approximately 120-subject validation cohort, which stood apart from the roughly 640-subject first cohort. The receptor was isolated from a woman aged 18-35 years in good health and CMV-seronegative. The gene calls are TRBV5-1 and TRBJ1-2; D is possibly TRBD1 (5 bases). The sample consisted of PBMCs. CDR3 in DNA: TGCGCCAGCAGCTTGGGGGCAGGGTCTGATGGCTACACCTTC. Protein product: CASSLGAGSDGYTF.